Below are 5 T cell receptor beta chains sequenced from a single sample in a study of T cell clusters in autoimmune cytopenias. TRB was amplified from roughly 250 ng of peripheral blood genomic DNA per sample. TRB rearrangements were amplified by touch-down multiplex PCR with mixed TRB-A/B primers. TCRdb re-called the multiplex PCR reads; one entry per CDR3 protein, DNA not given. This repertoire includes roughly 3,000 distinct CDR3 sequences. What was sequenced was peripheral blood. The receptors originated from a human donor with an autoimmune cytopenia or autoimmune hepatitis (not recorded which).

The CDR3 here is CASSRGPGQGPSYRAFF. This chain uses TRBV5-5 with TRBJ1-1; the TRBD1 assignment by TCRdb is unverifiable without DNA. In germline, CDR1 is SGHKS, CDR2 YYEKEE (reference sequence). CDR3 length: 17 residues.

By frequency, this clonotype registers medium-sized (0.01 to 0.1%). The chain links TRBV5-6 to TRBJ2-1; no DNA is available, so the TRBD1 call from TCRdb remains unchecked. There are 16 residues in the CDR3. CDR1 and CDR2 from the germline V gene are SGHDT and YYEEEE. CDR3: CASRPIAPSSYNEQFF.

Its frequency marks this clonotype as medium-sized (0.01 to 0.1%). The V call is TRBV28, the J call TRBJ1-5; the TCRdb D gene call, TRBD1, has no DNA to confirm it. Germline assignment: CDR1 MDHEN and CDR2 SYDVKM. This CDR3 has 13 amino acids. The CDR3 spells CASSTGTAQPQHF.

This clonotype counts as medium-sized (0.01 to 0.1%) by frequency. V is TRBV27 and J is TRBJ2-2; TCRdb designates TRBD2, a call that cannot be tested without DNA. The CDR3 extends over 16 amino acids. Germline values: CDR1 MNHEY, CDR2 SMNVEV (reference sequence). The CDR3 spells CASRLLAGGPNGELFF.

This clonotype is labeled medium-sized (0.01 to 0.1%) based on frequency. The J gene is TRBJ2-3, the V gene TRBV19; as DNA is missing, the TRBD2 call by TCRdb cannot be tested. The germline gives CDR1 LNHDA, CDR2 SQIVND (reference sequence). This CDR3 comprises 14 residues. CDR3 sequence reads: CASSTSSSTDTQYF.